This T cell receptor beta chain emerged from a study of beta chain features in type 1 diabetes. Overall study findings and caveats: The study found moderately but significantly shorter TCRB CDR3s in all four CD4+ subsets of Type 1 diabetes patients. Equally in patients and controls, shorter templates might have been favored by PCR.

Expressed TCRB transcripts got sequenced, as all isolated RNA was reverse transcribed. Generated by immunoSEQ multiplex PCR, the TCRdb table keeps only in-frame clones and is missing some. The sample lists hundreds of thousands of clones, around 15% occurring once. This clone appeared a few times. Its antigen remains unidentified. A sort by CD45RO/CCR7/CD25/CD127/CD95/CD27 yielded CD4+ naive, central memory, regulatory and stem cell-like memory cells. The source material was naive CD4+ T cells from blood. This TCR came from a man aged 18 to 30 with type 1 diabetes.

The CDR3 bases are TGTGCCAGCAGCCAAGAGCGGGACTACGAGCAGTACTTC. Residues: CASSQERDYEQYF. The gene calls are TRBV4-2 and TRBJ2-7; D perhaps matches TRBD2 (6 bases). The CDR3 covers 13 residues. Germline V gene sequence: CDR1 LGHNA, CDR2 YNFKEQ. Trimming took off 0 bases at V and 3 bases at J, with 6 bases between the two ends.